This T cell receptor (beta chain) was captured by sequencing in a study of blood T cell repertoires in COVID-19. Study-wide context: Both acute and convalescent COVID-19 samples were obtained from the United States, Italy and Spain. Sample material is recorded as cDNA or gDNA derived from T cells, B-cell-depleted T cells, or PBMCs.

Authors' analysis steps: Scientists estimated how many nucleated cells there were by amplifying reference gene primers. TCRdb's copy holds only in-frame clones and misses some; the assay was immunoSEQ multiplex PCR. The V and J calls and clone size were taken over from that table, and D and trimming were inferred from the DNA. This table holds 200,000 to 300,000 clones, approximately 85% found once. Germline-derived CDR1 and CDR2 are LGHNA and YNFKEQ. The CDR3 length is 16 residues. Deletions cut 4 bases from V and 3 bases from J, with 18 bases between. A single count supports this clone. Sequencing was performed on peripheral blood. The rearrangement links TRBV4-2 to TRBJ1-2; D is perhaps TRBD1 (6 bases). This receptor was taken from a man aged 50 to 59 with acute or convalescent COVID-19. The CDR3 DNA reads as TGTGCCAGCAGCCCCCTGGGGGCGGGGGGCGACTATGGCTACACCTTC. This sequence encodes CASSPLGAGGDYGYTF.